One and the same sample provided the 10 T cell receptor beta chains below, sequenced in a study of prognosis after radiotherapy for stage I lung cancer (dated by TCRdb to the early 2020s). The reads were generated on an Illumina HiSeq 3000. Two rounds of multiplex PCR on genomic DNA were used to amplify the TCR beta CDR3 region. In the first round of PCR, primers specific to each TRBV and TRBJ gene were used, and the primer sequences are filed in Chinese patent CN105087789A. The public reads were quality trimmed at Q25 with fastp and then assembled into clones with MiXCR by TCRdb, keeping productive beta chains. All rows with the same CDR3 protein become a single entry with the most common DNA and genes. Counted in this sample were tens of thousands of distinct CDR3 sequences; under 45% of them appeared once. The ten biggest clones cover roughly 8.3% of the sample. This specimen consisted of PBMCs, obtained before or after stereotactic body radiation therapy (not recorded which). The receptors here all came from a donor of 50 years or more with non-small cell lung cancer.

This clonotype was seen repeatedly, ten times or more. The J gene is TRBJ1-2, the V gene TRBV4-1; D may be TRBD1 (5 bases). Germline values: CDR1 MGHRA, CDR2 YSYEKL. The germline V and J ends were trimmed by 1 base and 0 bases, with 9 bases remaining between them. The CDR3 runs 15 residues. The DNA of the CDR3 is TGCGCCAGCAGCCAAGGCCAGGGAACTAACTATGGCTACACCTTC. Its translation is CASSQGQGTNYGYTF.

As to this clonotype: A much larger clone lies one base from this, so it may be a read error. V usage is TRBV27 and J usage is TRBJ2-5; no clear D gene. This CDR3 comprises 13 residues. Germline assignment: CDR1 MNHEY and CDR2 SMNVEV (reference sequence). V was pared by 3 bases and J by 4 bases, with 9 bases between. The CDR3 is CASSFRFRETQYF. The CDR3 DNA sequence: TGTGCCAGCAGTTTCAGGTTTAGAGAGACCCAGTACTTC.

This clonotype occurred many times. The chain combines TRBV11-2 with TRBJ2-2; TRBD2 agrees at 7 bases. In germline, CDR1 is SGHAT, CDR2 FQNNGV. Trimming removed 3 bases from V and 5 bases from J; junction bases left unmatched: 6. The CDR3 is 15 amino acids. In DNA form, the CDR3 reads TGTGCCAGCAGCTTTTGGGGGGGTAAAACCGGGGAGCTGTTTTTT. Translated, it gives CASSFWGGKTGELFF.

Ten or more counts support this clonotype. The rearrangement uses TRBV28 and TRBJ2-7; a weak D match, TRBD1 (6 bases). From germline, CDR1 is MDHEN and CDR2 SYDVKM. This CDR3 region has 14 residues. Trimming removed 8 bases from V and 4 bases from J, with 18 bases in between. CDR3 loop: CASGRTGPPYEQYF. The CDR3 DNA sequence: TGTGCCAGCGGAAGAACAGGGCCCCCTTACGAGCAGTACTTC.

On this clonotype itself: This may arise from a read error, as a much more abundant clone is one base away. V and J are TRBV12-3 or TRBV12-4 and TRBJ1-1; the D gene is possibly TRBD1 (6 bases). This CDR3 is 13 amino acids long. V gave up 4 bases and J gave up 7 bases, with 13 bases separating them. The CDR3 spells CASSSRGGSEAFF. The CDR3, as DNA: TGTGCCAGCAGTTCCAGGGGAGGTAGTGAAGCTTTCTTT.

The table lists this clonotype with many counts. The chain recombines TRBV28 with TRBJ1-1, with D uncertain. The V gene's germline CDR1 is MDHEN and CDR2 SYDVKM. V was pared by 5 bases and J by 0 bases, with 7 bases between. The CDR3 totals 13 residues. The CDR3 nucleotides are TGTGCCAGCAGTCCGGACCTGAACACTGAAGCTTTCTTT. Residues: CASSPDLNTEAFF.

This clonotype was found many times. The V call is TRBV4-2, the J call TRBJ2-1; D perhaps matches TRBD2 (6 bases). V dropped 0 bases and J dropped 9 bases, with 18 bases sitting between them. The CDR3 runs 16 residues. The germline gives CDR1 LGHNA, CDR2 YNFKEQ. Here the CDR3 DNA reads TGTGCCAGCAGCCAAGATCATATTGATGTGGGAGGTGAGCAGTTCTTC. It yields the protein CASSQDHIDVGGEQFF.

Ten or more counts support this clonotype. The chain employs TRBV12-3 or TRBV12-4 and TRBJ2-7; 7 bases align to TRBD1. The CDR3 totals 14 residues. With V trimmed by 6 bases and J by 1 base, 6 bases remained unmatched. CDR3 sequence: CASRRQGDSYEQYF. CDR3 DNA: TGTGCCAGCAGGCGACAGGGTGATTCCTACGAGCAGTACTTC.

Concerning this clonotype itself: This may be a read error, as it is one base from a much larger clone. The chain recombines TRBV6-1 with TRBJ1-2; D is undetermined. The germline V gene has CDR1 MNHNS and CDR2 SASEGT. V was shortened by 5 bases and J by 6 bases, with 10 bases between the two germline ends. The CDR3 length is 12 residues. Here the CDR3 DNA reads TGTGCCAGCAGTCGAGACCTACATGGCTACACCTTC. This encodes CASSRDLHGYTF.

Of note for this clonotype: Being one base from a much bigger clone, this may be a read error. The rearrangement joins TRBV6-1 to TRBJ2-5; 10 bases line up with TRBD1. Germline V gives CDR1 MNHNS, CDR2 SASEGT. This CDR3 region has 15 residues. The ends lost 6 bases at V and 7 bases at J; junction bases unmatched: 11. The CDR3 here is CASRQPGQGSGTQYF. The CDR3 DNA sequence: TGTGCCAGCAGACAACCGGGACAGGGGTCAGGGACCCAGTACTTC.